These 5 T cell receptor beta chains were all obtained from the same sample, sequenced in a study of shared T cell receptors in the human thymus. Sequencing used immunoSEQ multiplex PCR; TCRdb keeps in-frame clones, though not all of them. Here the sample spans 630,000 or so clones, about 90% being singletons. This same sample was also part of a study on human thymus T cells.

What was sequenced was thymocytes. The source is a boy younger than two with a congenital heart defect.

This chain uses TRBV7-2 with TRBJ2-3, with 7 nucleotides matching TRBD2. Germline-derived CDR1 and CDR2 are SGHTA and FQGNSA. Trimming removed 9 bases from V and 6 bases from J; junction bases left unmatched: 18. The CDR3 is 16 amino acids. CDR3 DNA: TGTGCCAGACCTCCCGGGGGGATCCGGGGAAGGGATACGCAGTATTTT. This translates into CARPPGGIRGRDTQYF.

The rearrangement joins TRBV11-2 to TRBJ2-1; 9 nucleotides line up with TRBD2. The CDR3 consists of 14 residues. Germline CDR1 reads SGHAT; CDR2 reads FQNNGV. V lost 5 bases and J lost 9; bases outside the gene matches: 8. CDR3 coding DNA: TGTGCCAGCAGCCTAGTTAGCGGGAGCGCTGAGCAGTTCTTC. It specifies CASSLVSGSAEQFF.

The V call is TRBV7-6, the J call TRBJ2-7, with 10 nucleotides matching TRBD1. Germline V lookup: CDR1 SGHVS, CDR2 FNYEAQ. Trimming took 5 bases from V and 4 from J; bases not matched to a gene: 17. The CDR3 is 18 amino acids. CDR3 protein: CASSPSSLSGQGLYEQYF. CDR3 DNA: TGTGCCAGCAGCCCCTCGAGTCTTTCGGGACAGGGGTTATACGAGCAGTACTTC.

J is TRBJ2-1 and V is TRBV5-6; 10 positions match TRBD1. V trimming: 3 bases; J trimming: 7 bases; junction bases outside the gene matches: 10. Germline V gene lookup returns CDR1 SGHDT and CDR2 YYEEEE. The CDR3 extends over 16 amino acids. The CDR3 nucleotides read TGTGCCAGCAGCTATAACGGGGACAGGGGATCGAATGAGCAGTTCTTC. This translates into CASSYNGDRGSNEQFF.

The chain carries TRBV4-1 and TRBJ2-2; possibly TRBD1 for D (6 bases). This CDR3 region has 15 residues. V shed 3 bases and J shed 1 base, with 9 bases lying between them. Germline lookup yields CDR1 MGHRA and CDR2 YSYEKL. For the CDR3, the DNA is TGCGCCAGCAGCCACAAGGGACAGAACACCGGGGAGCTGTTTTTT. Its protein is CASSHKGQNTGELFF.